This T cell receptor (beta chain) was recovered during a study of blood T cell repertoires in COVID-19. Original methodology: Amplified reference gene primers provided the basis for estimating nucleated cell counts. TCRdb's copy holds only in-frame clones and misses some; the assay was immunoSEQ multiplex PCR. V and J calls and clone size follow that table, whereas D and trimming were derived from the DNA. In the table there are some 260,000 clones, 70% to 90% of which are singletons. The clonotype originates from a woman aged 40 to 55 who had recovered from COVID-19. The material sequenced was peripheral blood.

The CDR3 nucleotides read TGTGCCAGCTTCACTAGGTATTACACAGATACGCAGTATTTT. This sequence encodes CASFTRYYTDTQYF. This sequence joins TRBV28 and TRBJ2-3, with D possibly matching TRBD2 (5 bases). Germline values: CDR1 MDHEN, CDR2 SYDVKM. Trimming took off 8 bases at V and 2 bases at J, with 14 bases between the two ends. CDR3 length: 14 residues.